A selection of T cell receptor beta chains follows, all from one sample in a study of persistence of HIV-infected CD4 T cells. The assay was immunoSEQ multiplex PCR, and TCRdb's table has in-frame clones only and misses some. Of some 28,000 clones detected, almost 85% appear once; the ten largest clones hold around 4.6%. No antigen is known for these receptors. Sample: CD4+ T cells sorted from PBMCs after 18-hour stimulation, taken from a patient who received antiretroviral therapy. The receptors come from an adult man with HIV who was CMV-seropositive. Each CDR3 is given with its conserved first and last residue. The D gene is left open where the match is weak. Part of the rows lack a size; the others show once, few, many or a class for expanded clones.

V: TRBV27; D: .; size: .; J: TRBJ2-7; DNA: TGTGCCAGCAGCCCCTTTGGGAGGCCCTACGAGCAGTACTTC; CDR3: CASSPFGRPYEQYF
V: TRBV5-1; D: TRBD2; size: .; J: TRBJ2-3; DNA: TGCGCCAGCAGCCCGCCGTTGGAGCGGGAAACAGATACGCAGTATTTT; CDR3: CASSPPLERETDTQYF
V: TRBV19; D: TRBD2; size: .; J: TRBJ2-3; DNA: TGTGCCAGTAGTATGGAGCCGGGAGGTACGCAGTATTTT; CDR3: CASSMEPGGTQYF
V: TRBV19; D: .; size: .; J: TRBJ1-2; DNA: TGTGCCAGTAGTATAGATGCGGGGGTCGGCTACACCTTC; CDR3: CASSIDAGVGYTF
V: TRBV6-2/TRBV6-3; D: TRBD2; size: .; J: TRBJ2-1; DNA: TGTGCCAGCAGTATCCCTAGCGGGGCTGTCAATGAGCAGTTCTTC; CDR3: CASSIPSGAVNEQFF
V: TRBV2; D: .; size: .; J: TRBJ1-6; DNA: TGTGCCAGCAGTGAAGTGGCAGGGATCAATTCACCCCTCCACTTT; CDR3: CASSEVAGINSPLHF
V: TRBV12-5; D: TRBD1; size: .; J: TRBJ2-1; DNA: TGTGCTAGTGGTGCCGGGACAGGGCATTTCAATGAGCAGTTCTTC; CDR3: CASGAGTGHFNEQFF
V: TRBV28; D: TRBD1; size: once; J: TRBJ1-5; DNA: TGTGCCAGCAGTTTAGTAGTGGGACAGGGGCAAAATCAGCCCCAGCATTTT; CDR3: CASSLVVGQGQNQPQHF
V: TRBV9; D: .; size: .; J: TRBJ2-2; DNA: TGTGCCAGCAGCGTAGTCTTTCGACAGACGCTATTGAACACCGGGGAGCTGTTTTTT; CDR3: CASSVVFRQTLLNTGELFF
V: TRBV19; D: .; size: .; J: TRBJ1-6; DNA: TGTGCCACTCAGGGTGCCTCCTATAATTCACCCCTCCACTTT; CDR3: CATQGASYNSPLHF
V: TRBV18; D: TRBD2; size: .; J: TRBJ2-3; DNA: TGTGCCAGCTCACCTCCCCCCGGGACTAGCCGCACAGATACGCAGTATTTT; CDR3: CASSPPPGTSRTDTQYF
V: TRBV7-2; D: .; size: .; J: TRBJ2-7; DNA: TGTGCCAGCAGCTTAGGGGCAGGGAAATACGAGCAGTACTTC; CDR3: CASSLGAGKYEQYF
V: TRBV27; D: TRBD1; size: .; J: TRBJ2-3; DNA: TGTGCCAGCGTCCGGGACAGAAACACAGATACGCAGTATTTT; CDR3: CASVRDRNTDTQYF
V: TRBV5-4; D: .; size: .; J: TRBJ2-6; DNA: TGTGCCAGCAGCCTAAGTGACTCTGGGGCCAACGTCCTGACTTTC; CDR3: CASSLSDSGANVLTF
V: TRBV5-1; D: TRBD2; size: .; J: TRBJ2-1; DNA: TGCGCCAGCAGCTTGACTAGCGGGGGGCCAGGTGAGCAGTTCTTC; CDR3: CASSLTSGGPGEQFF
V: TRBV29-1; D: .; size: .; J: TRBJ2-1; DNA: TGCAGCGTTGAAGCCCACAATGAGCAGTTCTTC; CDR3: CSVEAHNEQFF
V: TRBV7-9; D: TRBD1; size: .; J: TRBJ2-2; DNA: TGTGCCAGCAGCGACAGGGTTGGCGGGGAGCTGTTTTTT; CDR3: CASSDRVGGELFF
V: TRBV10-1; D: .; size: few; J: TRBJ2-7; DNA: TGCGCCAGCAGTGACGGGCAGGGGGGGATCTACGAGCAGTACTTC; CDR3: CASSDGQGGIYEQYF
V: TRBV2; D: TRBD1; size: .; J: TRBJ2-2; DNA: TGTGCCAGCCGCAGGGGGCGGACCGGGGAGCTGTTTTTT; CDR3: CASRRGRTGELFF
V: TRBV7-2; D: .; size: .; J: TRBJ1-5; DNA: TGTGCCAGCAGCTTAGTAGTGAATAGCAATCAGCCCCAGCATTTT; CDR3: CASSLVVNSNQPQHF
V: TRBV6-5; D: .; size: .; J: TRBJ1-1; DNA: TGTGCCAGCAGTTACTCGGAGAGGAACACTGAAGCTTTCTTT; CDR3: CASSYSERNTEAFF
V: TRBV7-6; D: .; size: .; J: TRBJ2-2; DNA: TGTGCCAGCAGCTTAGAGCCGGGGGAGCTGTTTTTT; CDR3: CASSLEPGELFF